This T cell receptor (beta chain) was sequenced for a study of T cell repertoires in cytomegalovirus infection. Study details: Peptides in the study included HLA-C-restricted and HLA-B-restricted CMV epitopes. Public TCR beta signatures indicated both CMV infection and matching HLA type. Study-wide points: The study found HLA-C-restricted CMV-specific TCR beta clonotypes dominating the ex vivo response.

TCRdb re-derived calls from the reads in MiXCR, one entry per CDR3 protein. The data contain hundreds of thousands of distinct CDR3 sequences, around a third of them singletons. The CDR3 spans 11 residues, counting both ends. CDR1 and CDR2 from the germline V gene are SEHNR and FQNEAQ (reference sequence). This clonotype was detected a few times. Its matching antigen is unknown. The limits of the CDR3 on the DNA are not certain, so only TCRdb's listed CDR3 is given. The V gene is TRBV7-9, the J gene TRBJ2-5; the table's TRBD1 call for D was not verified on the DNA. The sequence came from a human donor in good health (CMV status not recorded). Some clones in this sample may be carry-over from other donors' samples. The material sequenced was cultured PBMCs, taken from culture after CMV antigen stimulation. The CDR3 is CASSVGGGTDF.